This T cell receptor (beta chain) is drawn from a study of blood T cell repertoires in COVID-19. The wider study: Sites in the United States, Italy and Spain provided acute and convalescent COVID-19 samples. Sample material is recorded as cDNA or gDNA derived from T cells, B-cell-depleted T cells, or PBMCs.

Authors' analysis steps: Nucleated cell number was recorded as an estimate derived from reference gene primer amplification. Data came from immunoSEQ multiplex PCR; TCRdb stores just in-frame clones and leaves some out. V and J calls plus clone size are reproduced from that table; the DNA served to infer D and trimming. The data show roughly 200,000 clones, 85% to 90% seen once. This CDR3 comprises 15 residues. J gave up 3 bases and V 6 bases, and 6 bases lay outside the gene matches. Germline lookup yields CDR1 MRHNA and CDR2 SNTAGT. This chain connects TRBV6-4 to TRBJ2-2, with TRBD2 matching 8 bases. This clonotype was obtained from a man aged 40-55 years with active or convalescent COVID-19. Input material: peripheral blood. The CDR3: CASSKRRGDTGELFF. As DNA, the CDR3 is TGTGCCAGCAGCAAACGGCGGGGGGACACCGGGGAGCTGTTTTTT.